This TCR beta chain is from a study of spatial heterogeneity in lung cancer. Findings and limits, study-wide: The number of expanded tumor alpha and beta chains correlated with mutation number.

This clonotype was seen repeatedly, ten times or more. Its cognate antigen is unknown. The sample's time point: sample taken at primary tumor resection. Donation came from 70 or so patients with untreated early-stage non-small cell lung cancer. Germline V gene data show CDR1 as SGHAT and CDR2 as FQNNGV. The CDR3 spans 15 residues. V shed 1 base and J shed 1 base, with 11 bases lying between them. MiXCR, run by TCRdb on the 5' RACE reads, gives a single entry per CDR3 protein. The sample holds fewer than 6,000 distinct CDR3 sequences; almost 5% are singletons and the top ten take over 20%. The TCR sequence derives from a male donor with early-stage non-small cell lung cancer. The sequences come from lung tumor tissue, collected at surgery. The chain links TRBV11-2 to TRBJ2-7, with D possibly being TRBD1 or TRBD2 (5 bases each). The CDR3 bases are TGTGCCAGCAGCTTAGTGGGGGATCCTTCCTACGAGCAGTACTTC. Its protein product is CASSLVGDPSYEQYF.